A single sample is the source of the 24 T cell receptor beta chains below, sequenced in a study of T cell changes during pregnancy in multiple sclerosis. Profiling relied on immunoSEQ multiplex PCR, and the TCRdb table lists in-frame clones only, not all of them. The sample lists fewer than 85,000 clones, roughly 92% occurring once. The source was peripheral blood, collected before pregnancy. The source is a female donor with multiple sclerosis, enrolled in a pregnancy study.

The rearrangement uses TRBV5-1 and TRBJ2-1; 9 bases are a match to TRBD2. This CDR3 is 15 amino acids long. CDR1 is SGHRS, CDR2 YFSETQ, per germline. The J segment lost 4 bases and the V segment lost 0 bases, leaving 2 bases of the junction unmatched. The CDR3 spells CASSLAAGGYNEQFF. The CDR3 coding sequence is TGCGCCAGCAGCTTGGCAGCGGGAGGTTACAATGAGCAGTTCTTC.

J is TRBJ2-5 and V is TRBV13, with TRBD2 matching over 10 bases. V was clipped by 4 bases and J by 5 bases; unmatched bases: 7. CDR1 and CDR2 from the germline V gene are PRHDT and FYEKMQ (reference sequence). This CDR3 is built from 15 residues. CDR3 loop: CASSSSGSGWETQYF. The CDR3 coding sequence is TGTGCCAGCAGCTCTAGCGGGAGTGGTTGGGAGACCCAGTACTTC.

V and J are TRBV27 and TRBJ2-1; TRBD2 is a possible D gene (6 bases). V lost 5 bases and J lost 6, with 14 bases in between. Germline assignment: CDR1 MNHEY and CDR2 SMNVEV (reference sequence). CDR3 length: 14 amino acids. CDR3 sequence (DNA): TGTGCCAGCAGTCTAACAGCCGGGGGCAATGAGCAGTTCTTC. As protein: CASSLTAGGNEQFF.

In this sample, this clone turned up once. The chain employs TRBV6-5 and TRBJ2-7; D is uncertain. Per germline, CDR1 MNHEY and CDR2 SVGAGI. The CDR3 is made up of 15 amino acids. The ends were cut back, 2 bases at V and 4 bases at J, with 15 bases in the middle. The CDR3 here is CASSYDPSQIYEQYF. The CDR3 DNA reads as TGTGCCAGCAGTTACGATCCTAGTCAGATTTACGAGCAGTACTTC.

The chain carries TRBV27 and TRBJ1-5; D remains unclear. Germline CDR1 is MNHEY and CDR2 is SMNVEV (reference sequence). V was pared by 6 bases and J by 0 bases, with 9 bases between. The CDR3 runs 14 residues. CDR3 bases: TGTGCCAGCAGCCCCACAGATAGCAATCAGCCCCAGCATTTT. Translation gives CASSPTDSNQPQHF.

The chain has TRBV9 and TRBJ2-3; TRBD2 aligns across 12 bases. Germline trimming cut 4 bases from V and 6 bases from J; bases unmatched to any gene: 12. The CDR3 length is 17 residues. Germline assignment: CDR1 SGDLS and CDR2 YYNGEE. The chain's CDR3 is CASSPRGTSGFSDTQYF. The CDR3 DNA sequence: TGTGCCAGCAGCCCTAGGGGGACTAGCGGGTTCAGTGATACGCAGTATTTT.

The chain is built from TRBV5-1 and TRBJ2-5, with D possibly matching TRBD1 (6 bases). Germline loops: CDR1 SGHRS, CDR2 YFSETQ. Trimming stripped 2 bases from V and 2 bases from J, with 16 bases between. The CDR3 spans 16 residues. CDR3 loop: CASSFDRRTQQETQYF. CDR3 bases: TGCGCCAGCAGCTTTGACAGGCGAACACAACAAGAGACCCAGTACTTC.

In this sample, this clone turned up once. This chain links TRBV18 with TRBJ2-7; 7 bases are shared with TRBD1. Germline V lookup: CDR1 KGHSH, CDR2 LQKENI. Trimming removed 6 bases from V and 6 bases from J; junction bases left unmatched: 8. This CDR3 spans 13 amino acids. The CDR3 sequence: CASSMTGQGEQYF. As DNA, the CDR3 is TGTGCCAGCTCTATGACAGGGCAAGGCGAGCAGTACTTC.

CDR3 residues: CASSYAGRLSEQYF. CDR3 nucleotides: TGTGCCAGCAGTTATGCAGGGCGCTTAAGTGAGCAGTACTTC. This chain links TRBV6-5 with TRBJ2-7; TRBD1 might be the D (5 bases). From germline, CDR1 is MNHEY and CDR2 SVGAGI. Trimming pared 3 bases from V and 7 bases from J, leaving 16 bases between. The CDR3 is 14 amino acids.

The rearrangement joins TRBV2 to TRBJ2-3; perhaps TRBD1 as D (5 bases). Per germline, CDR1 SNHLY and CDR2 FYNNEI. Trimming removed 5 bases from V and 4 bases from J, with 16 bases in between. This CDR3 contains 15 residues. This chain's CDR3 is CASSSPQGLSDTQYF. In nucleotides, the CDR3 is TGTGCCAGCAGTTCCCCCCAGGGATTATCAGATACGCAGTATTTT.

This rearrangement joins TRBV9 to TRBJ2-1; 11 bases align to TRBD1. The germline gives CDR1 SGDLS, CDR2 YYNGEE. This CDR3 is 18 amino acids long. After removal of 1 base from V and 0 bases from J, the junction contained 6 bases not matched to a gene. The chain's CDR3 is CASSVSAGTGGSYNEQFF. The CDR3 nucleotides are TGTGCCAGCAGCGTATCTGCGGGGACAGGGGGCTCCTACAATGAGCAGTTCTTC.

The chain couples TRBV4-2 to TRBJ2-2; 14 bases agree with TRBD2. The trim removed 4 bases at V and 8 bases at J, leaving 6 bases unmatched. The length of the CDR3 is 16 residues. Germline V CDR1 and CDR2: LGHNA, YNFKEQ. The CDR3 nucleotides are TGTGCCAGCAGCCGGGGGACTAGCGGGAGAACGGGGGAGCTGTTTTTT. Translating gives CASSRGTSGRTGELFF.

The chain is built from TRBV6-5 and TRBJ1-1, with 9 bases aligning to TRBD1. Unmatched junction bases numbered 5, after V lost 2 bases and J lost 1 base. CDR3 length: 16 residues. Germline CDR1 is MNHEY and CDR2 is SVGAGI. The DNA for the CDR3 is TGTGCCAGCAGTTACGCTGGGACAGGGCCGAACACTGAAGCTTTCTTT. Translating it yields CASSYAGTGPNTEAFF.

This chain connects TRBV6-1 to TRBJ2-1; D call uncertain. The CDR3 length is 12 residues. V lost 2 bases and J 8 bases, leaving 7 bases between the germline ends. CDR1 and CDR2 (germline): MNHNS, SASEGT. The CDR3 region is CASSEIRYEQFF. The CDR3 nucleotides are TGTGCCAGCAGTGAAATCCGTTATGAGCAGTTCTTC.

CDR3 sequence (DNA): TGTGCCAGCAGCTTAGTGGTTAGCGGGGAGACCCAGTACTTC. This codes for CASSLVVSGETQYF. The chain joins TRBV11-2 to TRBJ2-5, with TRBD2 identical over 7 bases. Trimming took 1 base from V and 5 from J; bases not matched to a gene: 4. CDR3 length: 14 residues. Germline assignment: CDR1 SGHAT and CDR2 FQNNGV.

Remarks on this clone: A much bigger clone sits one base away, suggesting this may be a read error. The same CDR3 can be traced to other DNA sequences in this sample. The chain has TRBV28 and TRBJ2-1; D perhaps matches TRBD1 (5 bases). The CDR3 has 17 residues. Trimming shortened V by 4 bases and J by 12 bases, and 28 bases separated the two germline ends. Germline assignment: CDR1 MDHEN and CDR2 SYDVKM. CDR3 in DNA: TGTGCCAGCAGTTCTCTGGGGCAATACCTCTCGGATCCGTGGCAGTTCTTC. Its translation is CASSSLGQYLSDPWQFF.

The gene calls are TRBV9 and TRBJ2-7; 7 bases are shared with TRBD2. V trimming: 7 bases; J trimming: 7 bases; junction bases outside the gene matches: 14. Germline V CDR1 and CDR2: SGDLS, YYNGEE. This CDR3 has 14 residues. The CDR3 DNA follows: TGTGCCAGCTCTCCCAGCGGGGTGGGGGAGGAGCAGTACTTC. This gives the protein CASSPSGVGEEQYF.

The chain is built from TRBV6-1 and TRBJ2-7; 7 bases align to TRBD1. The CDR3 spans 15 residues. Germline V CDR1 and CDR2: MNHNS, SASEGT. The junction had 7 bases not matched to a gene; V was cut back by 2 bases and J by 3 bases. CDR3 nucleotides: TGTGCCAGCAGTGAATGGGCAGGGGGTTTCTACGAGCAGTACTTC. The encoded protein is CASSEWAGGFYEQYF.

V is TRBV28 and J is TRBJ2-7; D ambiguous. This CDR3 has 15 amino acids. From germline, CDR1 is MDHEN and CDR2 SYDVKM. V lost 2 bases and J lost 3, with 14 bases in between. The CDR3 loop is CASSLLGGISYEQYF. Here the CDR3 DNA reads TGTGCCAGCAGTTTACTCGGCGGAATAAGCTACGAGCAGTACTTC.

The V call is TRBV10-3, the J call TRBJ2-1; 9 bases map to TRBD2. The CDR3 loop spans 15 amino acids. The J segment lost 4 bases and the V segment lost 10 bases, leaving 11 bases of the junction unmatched. The germline gives CDR1 ENHRY, CDR2 SYGVKD. CDR3 in amino acids: CATHTLAGEYNEQFF. The CDR3 nucleotides read TGTGCCACCCATACCTTAGCGGGAGAATACAATGAGCAGTTCTTC.

This clone has more than one count but fewer than ten. The chain joins TRBV7-6 to TRBJ2-7; D remains unclear. Germline CDR1 SGHVS, CDR2 FNYEAQ. Trimming took 2 bases from V and 1 from J, leaving 6 bases between them. The CDR3 extends over 13 amino acids. The CDR3 DNA is TGTGCCAGCAGCTTAACCGAGTCCTACGAGCAGTACTTC. Translating gives CASSLTESYEQYF. Combining the CDR3 with reference TRBV7-6 and TRBJ2-7 gives the whole variable domain GAGVSQSPRYKVTKRGQDVALRCDPISGHVSLYWYRQALGQGPEFLTYFNYEAQQDKSGLPNDRFSAERPEGSISTLTIQRTEQRDSAMYRCASSLTESYEQYFGPGTRLTVT.

The rearrangement uses TRBV6-5 and TRBJ2-7; D may be TRBD1 (6 bases). V was clipped by 0 bases and J by 2 bases, with 14 bases between them. Germline lookup yields CDR1 MNHEY and CDR2 SVGAGI. The CDR3 sequence is 16 residues long. The CDR3: CASSYSRANRAYEQYF. CDR3 coding DNA: TGTGCCAGCAGTTACTCCCGAGCAAACAGGGCCTACGAGCAGTACTTC.

In its sample, this clone was seen once. The CDR3 region is CASSLAGNEQFF. In DNA form, the CDR3 reads TGTGCCAGCAGTTTAGCGGGTAATGAGCAGTTCTTC. This chain links TRBV5-5 with TRBJ2-1; 7 bases are a match to TRBD2. Germline-derived CDR1 and CDR2 are SGHKS and YYEKEE (reference sequence). This CDR3 region has 12 residues. V was clipped by 5 bases and J by 7 bases; unmatched bases: 3.

This clone was seen once. The chain couples TRBV19 to TRBJ2-7, with 8 positions matching TRBD1. The ends lost 10 bases at V and 3 bases at J; junction bases unmatched: 14. Germline V gives CDR1 LNHDA, CDR2 SQIVND (reference sequence). This CDR3 is 15 amino acids long. In nucleotides, the CDR3 is TGTGCCACCAGTGGGACAGGTGGATTGGGCTACGAGCAGTACTTC. Its protein product is CATSGTGGLGYEQYF.